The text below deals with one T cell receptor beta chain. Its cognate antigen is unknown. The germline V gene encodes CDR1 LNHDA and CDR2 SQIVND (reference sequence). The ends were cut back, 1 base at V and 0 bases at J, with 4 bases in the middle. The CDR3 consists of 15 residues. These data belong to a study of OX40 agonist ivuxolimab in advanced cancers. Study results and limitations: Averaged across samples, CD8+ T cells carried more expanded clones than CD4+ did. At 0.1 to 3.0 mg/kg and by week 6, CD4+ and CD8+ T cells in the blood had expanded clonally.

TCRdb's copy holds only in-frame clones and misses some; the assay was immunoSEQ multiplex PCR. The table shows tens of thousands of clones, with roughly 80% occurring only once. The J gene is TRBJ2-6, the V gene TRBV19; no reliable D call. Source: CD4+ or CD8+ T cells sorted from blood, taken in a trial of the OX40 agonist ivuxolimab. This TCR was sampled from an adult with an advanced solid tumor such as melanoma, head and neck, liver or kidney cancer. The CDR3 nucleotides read TGTGCCAGTAGTATAGCCGCCTCTGGGGCCAACGTCCTGACTTTC. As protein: CASSIAASGANVLTF.